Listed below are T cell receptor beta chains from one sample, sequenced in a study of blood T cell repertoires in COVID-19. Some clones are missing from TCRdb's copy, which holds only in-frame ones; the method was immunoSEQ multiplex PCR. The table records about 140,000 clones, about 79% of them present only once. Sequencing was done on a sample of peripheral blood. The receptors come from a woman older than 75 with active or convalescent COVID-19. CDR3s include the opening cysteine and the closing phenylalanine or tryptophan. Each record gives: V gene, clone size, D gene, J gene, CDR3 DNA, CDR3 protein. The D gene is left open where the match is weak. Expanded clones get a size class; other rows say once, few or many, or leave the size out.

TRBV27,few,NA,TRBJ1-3,TGTGCCAGCAGGTCCGGTTCTGGAAACACCATATATTTT,CASRSGSGNTIYF
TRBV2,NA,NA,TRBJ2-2,TGTGCCAGCACTCCTCGTGGGAGAGGGCCGAACACCGGGGAGCTGTTTTTT,CASTPRGRGPNTGELFF
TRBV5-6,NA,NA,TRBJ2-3,TGTGCCAGCAGCTTGTGGCAGAGCACAGATACGCAGTATTTT,CASSLWQSTDTQYF
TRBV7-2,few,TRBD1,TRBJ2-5,TGTGCCAGCAGCCCCGGACAGGGATTAAGGGAGACCCAGTACTTC,CASSPGQGLRETQYF
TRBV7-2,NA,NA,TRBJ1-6,TGTGCCAGCAGCTTAGAGGGGAGGTCACCCCTCCACTTT,CASSLEGRSPLHF
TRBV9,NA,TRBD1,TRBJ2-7,TGTGCCAGCGGTGCCGGGACAGGGGTACCCTACGAGCAGTACTTC,CASGAGTGVPYEQYF
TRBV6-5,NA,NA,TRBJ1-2,TGTGCCAGCAGCGGGAACCTGGGAATCGGGGTGGGCTACACCTTC,CASSGNLGIGVGYTF
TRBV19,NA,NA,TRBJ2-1,TGTGCCAGTAGTATTGTCGGAGAGTGGAATGAGCAGTTCTTC,CASSIVGEWNEQFF
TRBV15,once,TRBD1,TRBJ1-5,TGTGCCACCAGCAGAGGACAGGGGGAGATTCAGCCCCAGCATTTT,CATSRGQGEIQPQHF
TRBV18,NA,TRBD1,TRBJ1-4,TGTGCCAGCTCACCAATGGGACAGGCTTCAACTAATGAAAAACTGTTTTTT,CASSPMGQASTNEKLFF
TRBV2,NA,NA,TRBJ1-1,TGTGCCAGCAGTGAATGGAGTAAGAACACTGAAGCTTTCTTT,CASSEWSKNTEAFF
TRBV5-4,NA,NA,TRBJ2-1,TGTGCCAGCAGCTTAATTGGCAGGGGATCGATCAATGAGCAGTTCTTC,CASSLIGRGSINEQFF
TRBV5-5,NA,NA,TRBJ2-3,TGTGCCAGCAGCTTCCGGGGTACAGATACGCAGTATTTT,CASSFRGTDTQYF
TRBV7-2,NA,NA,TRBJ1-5,TGTGCCAGCAGCTTAGCTCCGGGGGGGAATCAGCCCCAGCATTTT,CASSLAPGGNQPQHF
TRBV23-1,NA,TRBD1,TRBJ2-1,TGCGCCAGCGCAACTCTGTCCCGGGACAGGTTCAATGAGCAGTTCTTC,CASATLSRDRFNEQFF
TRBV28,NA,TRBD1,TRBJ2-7,TGTGCCAGCAGCTCCTCCGGGACAGGGGACTCCTACGAGCAGTACTTC,CASSSSGTGDSYEQYF
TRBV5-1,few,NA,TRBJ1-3,TGCGCCAGCAGCGCAACAGGGAACTCTGGAAACACCATATATTTT,CASSATGNSGNTIYF
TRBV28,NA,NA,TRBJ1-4,TGTGCCACGTGGGGAGGTGAAAAACTGTTTTTT,CATWGGEKLFF
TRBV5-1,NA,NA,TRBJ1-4,TGCGCCAGCAGCTTAACCGGGTCCTCAGAGGAAAAACTGTTTTTT,CASSLTGSSEEKLFF
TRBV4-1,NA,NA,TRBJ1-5,TGCGCCAGCAGCCAAGATGACGGGGGAGGGGCTCAGCCCCAGCATTTT,CASSQDDGGGAQPQHF
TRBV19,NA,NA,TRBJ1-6,TGTGCCAGTAGTCCCCTACGACAGGAAAATAATTCACCCCTCCACTTT,CASSPLRQENNSPLHF
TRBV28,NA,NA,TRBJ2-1,TGTGCCAGCAATTCTCGACTAGACCTCAATGAGCAGTTCTTC,CASNSRLDLNEQFF
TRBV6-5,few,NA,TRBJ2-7,TGTGCCAGCAGTCTTCGAACACCTCCATACGAGCAGTACTTC,CASSLRTPPYEQYF
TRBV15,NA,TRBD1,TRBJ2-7,TGTGCCACCAGCGGGACAGTTGAATACGAGCAGTACTTC,CATSGTVEYEQYF
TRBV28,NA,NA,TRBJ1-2,TGTGCCAGCAGTTTATCGGGTCCTTATGGCTACACCTTC,CASSLSGPYGYTF
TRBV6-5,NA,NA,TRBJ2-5,TGTGCCAGCAGTCCGGGGATCCTCTCCCAAGAGACCCAGTACTTC,CASSPGILSQETQYF
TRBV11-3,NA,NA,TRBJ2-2,TGTGCCAGCAGCCCCGCCTCGAGATCGGGGGAGCTGTTTTTT,CASSPASRSGELFF
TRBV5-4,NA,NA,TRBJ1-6,TGTGCCAGCAGCCTTAATACAGGGCAGTTGAATTCACCCCTCCACTTT,CASSLNTGQLNSPLHF
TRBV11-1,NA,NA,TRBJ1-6,TGTGCCAGCAGCTTATCCGGGATCGGTTCACCCCTCCACTTT,CASSLSGIGSPLHF
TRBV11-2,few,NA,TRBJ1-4,TGTGCCAGCAGCCCGTCGGGGTCCAATGAAAAACTGTTTTTT,CASSPSGSNEKLFF
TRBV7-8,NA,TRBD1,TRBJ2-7,TGTGCCAGCAGCCCCTACTGGGGACAGGCTTACGAGCAGTACTTC,CASSPYWGQAYEQYF
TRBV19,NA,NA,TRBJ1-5,TGTGCCAGTAGTATTGTAGTCGGTCAGCCCCAGCATTTT,CASSIVVGQPQHF
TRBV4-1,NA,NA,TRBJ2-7,TGCGCCAGCAGCCAGGCACCAGAATACGAGCAGTACTTC,CASSQAPEYEQYF
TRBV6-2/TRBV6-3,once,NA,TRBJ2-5,TGTGCCAGCAGCTACTTCGGGGTGTCGGAGACCCAGTACTTC,CASSYFGVSETQYF
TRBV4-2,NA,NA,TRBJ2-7,TGTGCCAGCAGCCAAGATCAGGGGTTCACCTCCTACGAGCAGTACTTC,CASSQDQGFTSYEQYF
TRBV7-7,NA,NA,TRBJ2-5,TGTGCTAGCAGCTACGCCGGGGGACCCGGGGAGACCCAGTACTTC,CASSYAGGPGETQYF
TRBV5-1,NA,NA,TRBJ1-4,TGCGCCAGCAGCTTGGAATTTGGGGCGGTTGAAAAACTGTTTTTT,CASSLEFGAVEKLFF
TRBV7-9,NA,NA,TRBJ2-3,TGTGCCAGCAGCTCCGGTTTCCGTAGCACAGATACGCAGTATTTT,CASSSGFRSTDTQYF
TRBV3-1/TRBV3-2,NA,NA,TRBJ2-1,TGTGCCAGCAGCCCCGGGGGGCATACCTACAATGAGCAGTTCTTC,CASSPGGHTYNEQFF
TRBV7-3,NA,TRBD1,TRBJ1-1,TGTGCCAGCAGCTTACTGACAGGGGGTGAAGCTTTCTTT,CASSLLTGGEAFF
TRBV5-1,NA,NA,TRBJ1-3,TGCGCCAGCAGCCCAGGGGCTTCAGGAAACACCATATATTTT,CASSPGASGNTIYF
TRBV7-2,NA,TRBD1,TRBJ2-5,TGTGCCAGCAGCACAACAGGGGGGAAGTACCAAGAGACCCAGTACTTC,CASSTTGGKYQETQYF
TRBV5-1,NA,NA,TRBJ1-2,TGCGCCAGCAGCTTGGGCGGGGCCCGCAAGGACTATGGCTACACCTTC,CASSLGGARKDYGYTF
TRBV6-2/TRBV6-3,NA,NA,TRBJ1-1,TGTGCCAGCAGTTACGAGACAGGAGTTGGTCGGAACACTGAAGCTTTCTTT,CASSYETGVGRNTEAFF
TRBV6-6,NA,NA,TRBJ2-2,TGTGCCAGCAGTTACGCAGGGCCGAACACCGGGGAGCTGTTTTTT,CASSYAGPNTGELFF
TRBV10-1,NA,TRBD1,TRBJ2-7,TGCGCCAGCAGTGACGGGACAGGGAATGTCGAGCAGTACTTC,CASSDGTGNVEQYF
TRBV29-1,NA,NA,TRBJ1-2,TGCAGCGTTCCTGGGAAGGGACTTAACTATGGCTACACCTTC,CSVPGKGLNYGYTF
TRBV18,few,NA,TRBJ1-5,TGTGCCAGCTCACCTTCGCAGGGAAGACAGCCCCAGCATTTT,CASSPSQGRQPQHF
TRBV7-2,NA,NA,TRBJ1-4,TGTGCCAGCAGCTTAGCTCTCGGGGGATCGGGTGAAAAACTGTTTTTT,CASSLALGGSGEKLFF
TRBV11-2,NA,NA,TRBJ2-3,TGTGCCAGCAGCTTATTGGCAACACGAAGCACAGATACGCAGTATTTT,CASSLLATRSTDTQYF
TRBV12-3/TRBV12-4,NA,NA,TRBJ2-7,TGTGCCAGCTCCGGTAGCAGGGCCTACGAGCAGTACTTC,CASSGSRAYEQYF
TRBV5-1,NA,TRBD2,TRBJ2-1,TGCGCCAGCAGCAGGACTAGCGGGACCAATGAGCAGTTCTTC,CASSRTSGTNEQFF